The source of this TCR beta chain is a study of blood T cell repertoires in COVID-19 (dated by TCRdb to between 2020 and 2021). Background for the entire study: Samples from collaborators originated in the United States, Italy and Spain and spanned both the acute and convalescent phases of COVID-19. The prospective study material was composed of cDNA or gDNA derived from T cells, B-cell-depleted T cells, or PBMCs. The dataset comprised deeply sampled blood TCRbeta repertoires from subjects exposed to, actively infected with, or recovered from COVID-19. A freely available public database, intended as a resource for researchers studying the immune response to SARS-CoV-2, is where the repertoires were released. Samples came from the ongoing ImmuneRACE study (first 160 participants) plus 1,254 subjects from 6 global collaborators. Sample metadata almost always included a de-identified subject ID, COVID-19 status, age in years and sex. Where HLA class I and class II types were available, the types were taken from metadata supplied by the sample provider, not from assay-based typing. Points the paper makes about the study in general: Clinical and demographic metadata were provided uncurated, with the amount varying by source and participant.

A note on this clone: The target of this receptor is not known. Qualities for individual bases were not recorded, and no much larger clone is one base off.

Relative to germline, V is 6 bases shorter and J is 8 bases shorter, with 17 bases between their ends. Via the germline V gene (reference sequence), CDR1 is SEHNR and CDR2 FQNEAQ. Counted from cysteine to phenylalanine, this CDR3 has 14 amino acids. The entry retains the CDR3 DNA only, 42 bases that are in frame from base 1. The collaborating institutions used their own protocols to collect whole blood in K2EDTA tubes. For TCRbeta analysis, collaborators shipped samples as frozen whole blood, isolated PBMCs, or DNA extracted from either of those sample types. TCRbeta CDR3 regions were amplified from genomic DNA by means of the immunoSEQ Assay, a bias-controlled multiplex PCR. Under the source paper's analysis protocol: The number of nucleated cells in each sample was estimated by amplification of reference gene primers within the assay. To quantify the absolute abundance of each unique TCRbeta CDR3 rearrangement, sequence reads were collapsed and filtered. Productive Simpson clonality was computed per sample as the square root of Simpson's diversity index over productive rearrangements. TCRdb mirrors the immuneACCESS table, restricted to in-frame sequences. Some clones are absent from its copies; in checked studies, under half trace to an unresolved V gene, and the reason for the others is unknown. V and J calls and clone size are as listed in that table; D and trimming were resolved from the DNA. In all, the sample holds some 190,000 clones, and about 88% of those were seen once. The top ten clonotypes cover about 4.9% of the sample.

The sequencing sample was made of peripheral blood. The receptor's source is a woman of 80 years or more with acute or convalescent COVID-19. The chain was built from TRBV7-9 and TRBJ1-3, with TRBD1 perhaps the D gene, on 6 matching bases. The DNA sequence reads TGTGCCAGCAGGAGAGGGGGTTTGGCAGACACCATATATTTT. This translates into CASRRGGLADTIYF.